This T cell receptor beta chain emerged from a study of graft-versus-host responses after intestinal transplantation. At the level of the study: The transplants performed in recipients were multivisceral, liver-intestinal, or isolated intestinal. Among the recipients, all got anti-thymocyte globulin induction and then tacrolimus and steroids for 3 to 4 years.

The CDR3 runs to 16 residues. Deletions cut 1 base from V and 3 bases from J, with 16 bases between. The germline gives CDR1 SGHNT, CDR2 YENEEA. Here immunoSEQ multiplex PCR was the method, and the copy in TCRdb shows in-frame clones only, minus some. The sample holds roughly 98,000 clones, 85% to 95% seen once. Worth noting for this clone: Its specificity is unknown.

Here the sequenced sample was unstimulated CD8+ T cells sorted from spleen or lymph node cells, taken before transplant. The chain links TRBV11-3 to TRBJ2-7; D perhaps matches TRBD2 (6 bases). The source is a human donor who was the organ donor for an intestinal transplant. CDR3 amino acids: CASSLGELAEFYEQYF. Here the CDR3 DNA reads TGTGCCAGCAGCTTAGGTGAACTAGCCGAGTTCTACGAGCAGTACTTC.